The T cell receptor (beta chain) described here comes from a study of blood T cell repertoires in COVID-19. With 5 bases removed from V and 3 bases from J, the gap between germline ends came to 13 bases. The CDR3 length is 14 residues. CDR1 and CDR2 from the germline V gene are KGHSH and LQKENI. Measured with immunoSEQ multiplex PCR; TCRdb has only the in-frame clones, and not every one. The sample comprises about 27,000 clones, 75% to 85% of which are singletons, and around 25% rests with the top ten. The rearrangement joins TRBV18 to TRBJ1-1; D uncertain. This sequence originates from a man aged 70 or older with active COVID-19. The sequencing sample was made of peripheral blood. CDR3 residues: CASSSSGMDTEAFF. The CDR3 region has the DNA TGTGCCAGCTCAAGTAGCGGGATGGACACTGAAGCTTTCTTT. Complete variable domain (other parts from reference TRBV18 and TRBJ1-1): NAGVMQNPRHLVRRRGQEARLRCSPMKGHSHVYWYRQLPEEGLKFMVYLQKENIIDESGMPKERFSAEFPKEGPSILRIQQVVRGDSAAYFCASSSSGMDTEAFFGQGTRLTVV.